This is a list of T cell receptor beta chains from one sample in a study of identical twins. Using its own MiXCR run on the 5' RACE reads, TCRdb lists one record per CDR3 protein. Altogether some 230,000 distinct CDR3 sequences are present, around 6.5% being singletons, with the ten largest covering roughly 15%. These data were likewise used in another study, on T cells expressing NK-cell markers.

The sample taken for sequencing was CD8+ T cells sorted from blood. All receptors come from a woman in her late teens or twenties in good health. CDR3s include the opening cysteine and the closing phenylalanine or tryptophan. The D gene is left open where the match is weak. Only part of the rows carry a size: once, few, many, or a class if the clone is expanded.

size: few
V: TRBV12-3/TRBV12-4
J: TRBJ2-3
D: NA
DNA: TGTGCCAGCACCCCCCCGAGCCCCACAGATACGCAGTATTTT
CDR3: CASTPPSPTDTQYF

size: many
V: TRBV25-1
J: TRBJ2-2
D: NA
DNA: TGTGCCAGCAGTGAAGGGGGAACCGGGGAGCTGTTTTTT
CDR3: CASSEGGTGELFF

size: many
V: TRBV25-1
J: TRBJ2-1
D: NA
DNA: TGTGCCAGCAGTGAATATTTGGGGGAGCAGTTCTTC
CDR3: CASSEYLGEQFF

size: NA
V: TRBV7-9
J: TRBJ1-4
D: NA
DNA: TGTGCCAGCACTAGGTCGGGAGGTAATGAAAAACTGTTTTTT
CDR3: CASTRSGGNEKLFF

size: few
V: TRBV29-1
J: TRBJ2-3
D: NA
DNA: TGCAGCGTTGAGGACCTCGATAGCACAGATACGCAGTATTTT
CDR3: CSVEDLDSTDTQYF

size: NA
V: TRBV3-1
J: TRBJ1-2
D: NA
DNA: TGTGCCAGCAGCCGCAGACAGCCAAACTATGGCTACACCTTC
CDR3: CASSRRQPNYGYTF

size: NA
V: TRBV11-2
J: TRBJ2-1
D: NA
DNA: TGTGCCAGCAGCTACTACGGACCCGAGCAGTTCTTC
CDR3: CASSYYGPEQFF

size: few
V: TRBV9
J: TRBJ2-3
D: TRBD2
DNA: TGTGCCAGCAGCGAGCGGACTAGCGGGGGTAGTAGCACAGATACGCAGTATTTT
CDR3: CASSERTSGGSSTDTQYF

size: few
V: TRBV4-1
J: TRBJ2-2
D: NA
DNA: TGCGCCAGCACCCCAGGCGGGGCCACCGGGGAGCTGTTTTTT
CDR3: CASTPGGATGELFF

size: NA
V: TRBV29-1
J: TRBJ2-5
D: NA
DNA: TGCAGCGTTGATGTGGAGGGGCGTGAGACCCAGTACTTC
CDR3: CSVDVEGRETQYF

size: few
V: TRBV6-5
J: TRBJ1-2
D: NA
DNA: TGTGCCAGCAGTTACTCTACTCCGGGACAAGGGGACTATGGCTACACCTTC
CDR3: CASSYSTPGQGDYGYTF

size: few
V: TRBV5-1
J: TRBJ2-1
D: TRBD1
DNA: TGCGCCAGCAGCCCTGGACAGGGGATCTTTGAGCAGTTCTTC
CDR3: CASSPGQGIFEQFF

size: few
V: TRBV9
J: TRBJ2-7
D: NA
DNA: TGTGCCAGCAGCGTAGGAAGTGAGGTACCTGTGATCTACGAGCAGTACTTC
CDR3: CASSVGSEVPVIYEQYF

size: once
V: TRBV3-1
J: TRBJ1-2
D: NA
DNA: TGTGCCAACAGCCAAGGGGAGCATGGCTACACCTTC
CDR3: CANSQGEHGYTF

size: few
V: TRBV20-1
J: TRBJ2-3
D: TRBD2
DNA: TGCAGTGCGACCCCTAGCGGGAGGGCCTCCGGCACAGATACGCAGTATTTT
CDR3: CSATPSGRASGTDTQYF

size: NA
V: TRBV7-6
J: TRBJ2-4
D: NA
DNA: TGTGCCAGCAGCTCCTCCGGACAGCCCAGGGACATTCAGTACTTC
CDR3: CASSSSGQPRDIQYF

size: few
V: TRBV20-1
J: TRBJ1-2
D: TRBD1
DNA: TGCAGTGCCTGGGACAGTTTTAACTATGGCTACACCTTC
CDR3: CSAWDSFNYGYTF

size: few
V: TRBV28
J: TRBJ2-7
D: TRBD2
DNA: TGTGCCAGCGCACCTAGCGGGATGTACGAGCAGTACTTC
CDR3: CASAPSGMYEQYF

size: NA
V: TRBV20-1
J: TRBJ2-1
D: TRBD2
DNA: TGCAGTGCTAGCCCTCTGATTTTAGCGGGAGGCGGTTGGGATGAGCAGTTCTTC
CDR3: CSASPLILAGGGWDEQFF

size: NA
V: TRBV21-1
J: TRBJ2-3
D: NA
DNA: TGTGCCAGCACCAAACGAGCGGGGGGGTTGACAGATACGCAGTATTTT
CDR3: CASTKRAGGLTDTQYF

size: many
V: TRBV5-1
J: TRBJ1-5
D: NA
DNA: TGCGCCAGCAGCTTTGTGCCAGATAGCAATCAGCCCCAGCATTTT
CDR3: CASSFVPDSNQPQHF

size: many
V: TRBV29-1
J: TRBJ2-1
D: TRBD1
DNA: TGCAGCGTTGCCGGGACAGACCTCTTAGAGCAGTTCTTC
CDR3: CSVAGTDLLEQFF

size: few
V: TRBV9
J: TRBJ2-7
D: NA
DNA: TGTGCCAGCAGCGTAGTAGGCCCCCTCAGAGAGCAGTACTTC
CDR3: CASSVVGPLREQYF

size: NA
V: TRBV20-1
J: TRBJ1-1
D: NA
DNA: TGCAGTGCTCTAGGGGGGGTAGTGGAGATTGCTTTCTTT
CDR3: CSALGGVVEIAFF

size: NA
V: TRBV12-3/TRBV12-4
J: TRBJ2-1
D: TRBD2
DNA: TGTGCCAGCAACTTAGCGGGCAATGAGCAGTTCTTC
CDR3: CASNLAGNEQFF

size: NA
V: TRBV20-1
J: TRBJ1-1
D: NA
DNA: TGCAGTGCTAGGCTGGACACTGAAGCTTTCTTT
CDR3: CSARLDTEAFF

size: few
V: TRBV5-6
J: TRBJ1-2
D: TRBD1
DNA: TGTGCCAGCAGCCCGGACAGGGGGCCCAACTATGGCTACACCTTC
CDR3: CASSPDRGPNYGYTF

size: few
V: TRBV4-2
J: TRBJ2-4
D: TRBD2
DNA: TGTGCCAGCAGCCAAGAGAAGGGACTAGCGGGGGCCGAGTTGGCCAAAAACATTCAGTACTTC
CDR3: CASSQEKGLAGAELAKNIQYF

size: many
V: TRBV7-9
J: TRBJ2-2
D: NA
DNA: TGTGCCAGCAGGCTCTGGGCAAGAGCCGGGGAGCTGTTTTTT
CDR3: CASRLWARAGELFF

size: NA
V: TRBV6-2/TRBV6-3
J: TRBJ2-3
D: TRBD2
DNA: TGTGCCAGCAGTTACTTGGTGGGTAGCGGGAGTCGGACAGATACGCAGTATTTT
CDR3: CASSYLVGSGSRTDTQYF

size: many
V: TRBV27
J: TRBJ2-2
D: NA
DNA: TGTGCCAGCAGTTACGCCGGGGAGCTGTTTTTT
CDR3: CASSYAGELFF

size: NA
V: TRBV12-3/TRBV12-4
J: TRBJ2-5
D: NA
DNA: TGTGCCAGCAGTTCGGGGTGGGAGACCCAGTACTTC
CDR3: CASSSGWETQYF

size: few
V: TRBV20-1
J: TRBJ1-2
D: NA
DNA: TGCAGTGCTAGAGAGGTGCTTGGGGAGGTGGACACCTTC
CDR3: CSAREVLGEVDTF

size: many
V: TRBV12-3/TRBV12-4
J: TRBJ2-6
D: NA
DNA: TGTGCCAGCAAACCCCTTACTTCTGGGGCCAACGTCCTGACTTTC
CDR3: CASKPLTSGANVLTF

size: NA
V: TRBV2
J: TRBJ1-3
D: NA
DNA: TGTGCCAGCAGTGTGGACCCGGGGCGTGCTGGAAACACCATATATTTT
CDR3: CASSVDPGRAGNTIYF

size: few
V: TRBV9
J: TRBJ2-1
D: TRBD2
DNA: TGTGCCAGCAGCGTAGGTTCTAGCGGCTTCAATGAGCAGTTCTTC
CDR3: CASSVGSSGFNEQFF

size: many
V: TRBV27
J: TRBJ1-5
D: NA
DNA: TGTGCCAGCAGTTTCAGGGATAGCAATCAGCCCCAGCATTTT
CDR3: CASSFRDSNQPQHF

size: many
V: TRBV12-3/TRBV12-4
J: TRBJ2-1
D: NA
DNA: TGTGCCAGCGCTGCCGGACTCTCGCGGATCTTC
CDR3: CASAAGLSRIF

size: NA
V: TRBV6-2/TRBV6-3
J: TRBJ2-5
D: NA
DNA: TGTGCCAGCAGCGGAGGGCCTGAGGAGACCCAGTACTTC
CDR3: CASSGGPEETQYF

size: NA
V: TRBV6-2/TRBV6-3
J: TRBJ2-2
D: TRBD2
DNA: TGTGCCAGCAGTTCTCCTGAGCGGGGGTGGACCGGGGAGCTGTTTTTT
CDR3: CASSSPERGWTGELFF

size: many
V: TRBV12-3/TRBV12-4
J: TRBJ2-3
D: NA
DNA: TGTGCCAGCAGTTTAGGGGGTGCAGATACGCAGTATTTT
CDR3: CASSLGGADTQYF

size: few
V: TRBV27
J: TRBJ1-1
D: TRBD1
DNA: TGTGCCAGCAGTTCCTCGACAGGGGTCCGGGCTTTCTTT
CDR3: CASSSSTGVRAFF

size: many
V: TRBV25-1
J: TRBJ1-6
D: TRBD1
DNA: TGTGCCAGCAGTGATCCCCAGGGGGCGGATTCACCCCTCCACTTT
CDR3: CASSDPQGADSPLHF

size: NA
V: TRBV2
J: TRBJ1-2
D: TRBD1
DNA: TGTGCCAGCAGTACAGGGGGAGATGGCTACACCTTC
CDR3: CASSTGGDGYTF

size: NA
V: TRBV7-9
J: TRBJ1-2
D: NA
DNA: TGTGCCAGCAGCTTAGGGGATCTCTTGGGCTACACCTTC
CDR3: CASSLGDLLGYTF

size: few
V: TRBV12-3/TRBV12-4
J: TRBJ2-7
D: NA
DNA: TGTGCCAGCAGTTTCGCGGGACTCACCTACGAGCAGTACTTC
CDR3: CASSFAGLTYEQYF

size: few
V: TRBV7-2
J: TRBJ2-5
D: TRBD2
DNA: TGTGCCAGCAGCCTACTGGGAGCGGGAGCCCCAGAGACCCAGTACTTC
CDR3: CASSLLGAGAPETQYF

size: many
V: TRBV7-3
J: TRBJ2-5
D: NA
DNA: TGTGCCAGCAGCTTAAATGGACTGGGGGAACAGACCCAGTACTTC
CDR3: CASSLNGLGEQTQYF

size: NA
V: TRBV20-1
J: TRBJ1-5
D: TRBD1
DNA: TGCAGTGCTTGGGACAGGGTGGAGCAGCCCCAGCATTTT
CDR3: CSAWDRVEQPQHF

size: NA
V: TRBV2
J: TRBJ2-7
D: NA
DNA: TGTGCCAACCGGGACACCTCTTCGGGGGAGCAGTACTTC
CDR3: CANRDTSSGEQYF

size: many
V: TRBV7-8
J: TRBJ1-1
D: TRBD1
DNA: TGTGCCAGCAGCTTCCATCGGGACAGGCCTATGAACACTGAAGCTTTCTTT
CDR3: CASSFHRDRPMNTEAFF